This TCR beta chain was observed in a study of Ad26.COV2.S vaccination and SARS-CoV-2 variants. Data came from immunoSEQ multiplex PCR; TCRdb stores just in-frame clones and leaves some out. The table lists 410,000 or so clones, 92% of them singletons. Treatment here: over 15 received Ad26.COV2.S at low or high dose, single or two shots; a few received placebo; per-sample allocation not given. Samples were taken on day 63 after the first vaccine or placebo injection. The table lists this clone with a count of one. This receptor was taken from a person between 18 and 59 years old who received the Ad26.COV2.S COVID-19 vaccine or a placebo. The material was peripheral blood, obtained in a trial of Ad26.COV2.S vaccine versus placebo.

The CDR3 is CASSSRWLVGELFF. For the CDR3, the DNA is TGTGCCAGCAGCTCAAGGTGGCTAGTCGGGGAGCTGTTTTTT. The chain joins TRBV7-2 to TRBJ2-2; D is uncertain. Germline CDR1 and CDR2: SGHTA and FQGNSA. The ends were cut back, 4 bases at V and 7 bases at J, with 13 bases in the middle. CDR3 length equals 14 residues.